The clone carrying this T cell receptor beta chain is a singleton in its sample. The PCR used 60 Vbeta and 13 Jbeta primers. Only in-frame clones appear in the TCRdb table, and some are missing; sequencing was by immunoSEQ multiplex PCR. The sample lists 100,000 to 150,000 clones; around 80% were seen once. The data derive from a study of cytomegalovirus exposure and HLA in healthy donors. The germline V gene encodes CDR1 SGHDT and CDR2 YYEEEE. The V segment lost 3 bases and the J segment 10 bases; nucleotides outside the gene matches: 6. The CDR3 contains 15 residues. Specimen: PBMCs. The TCR sequence derives from a middle-aged woman in good health and CMV-seronegative. The J gene is TRBJ1-6, the V gene TRBV5-6; 11 nucleotides match TRBD1. The CDR3 spells CASSYPGQGVSPLHF. The CDR3 DNA is TGTGCCAGCAGCTACCCGGGACAGGGGGTCTCACCCCTCCACTTT.